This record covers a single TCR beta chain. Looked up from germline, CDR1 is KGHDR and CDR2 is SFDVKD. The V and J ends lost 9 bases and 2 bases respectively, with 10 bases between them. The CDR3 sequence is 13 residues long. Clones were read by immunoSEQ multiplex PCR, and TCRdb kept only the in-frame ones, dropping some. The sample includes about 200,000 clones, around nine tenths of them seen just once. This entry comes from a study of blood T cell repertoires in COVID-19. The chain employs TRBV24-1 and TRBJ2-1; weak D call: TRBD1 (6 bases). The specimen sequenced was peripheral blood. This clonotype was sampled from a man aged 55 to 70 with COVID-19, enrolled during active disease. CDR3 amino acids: CATRDTAYNEQFF. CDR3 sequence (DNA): TGTGCCACCCGGGACACCGCCTACAATGAGCAGTTCTTC.